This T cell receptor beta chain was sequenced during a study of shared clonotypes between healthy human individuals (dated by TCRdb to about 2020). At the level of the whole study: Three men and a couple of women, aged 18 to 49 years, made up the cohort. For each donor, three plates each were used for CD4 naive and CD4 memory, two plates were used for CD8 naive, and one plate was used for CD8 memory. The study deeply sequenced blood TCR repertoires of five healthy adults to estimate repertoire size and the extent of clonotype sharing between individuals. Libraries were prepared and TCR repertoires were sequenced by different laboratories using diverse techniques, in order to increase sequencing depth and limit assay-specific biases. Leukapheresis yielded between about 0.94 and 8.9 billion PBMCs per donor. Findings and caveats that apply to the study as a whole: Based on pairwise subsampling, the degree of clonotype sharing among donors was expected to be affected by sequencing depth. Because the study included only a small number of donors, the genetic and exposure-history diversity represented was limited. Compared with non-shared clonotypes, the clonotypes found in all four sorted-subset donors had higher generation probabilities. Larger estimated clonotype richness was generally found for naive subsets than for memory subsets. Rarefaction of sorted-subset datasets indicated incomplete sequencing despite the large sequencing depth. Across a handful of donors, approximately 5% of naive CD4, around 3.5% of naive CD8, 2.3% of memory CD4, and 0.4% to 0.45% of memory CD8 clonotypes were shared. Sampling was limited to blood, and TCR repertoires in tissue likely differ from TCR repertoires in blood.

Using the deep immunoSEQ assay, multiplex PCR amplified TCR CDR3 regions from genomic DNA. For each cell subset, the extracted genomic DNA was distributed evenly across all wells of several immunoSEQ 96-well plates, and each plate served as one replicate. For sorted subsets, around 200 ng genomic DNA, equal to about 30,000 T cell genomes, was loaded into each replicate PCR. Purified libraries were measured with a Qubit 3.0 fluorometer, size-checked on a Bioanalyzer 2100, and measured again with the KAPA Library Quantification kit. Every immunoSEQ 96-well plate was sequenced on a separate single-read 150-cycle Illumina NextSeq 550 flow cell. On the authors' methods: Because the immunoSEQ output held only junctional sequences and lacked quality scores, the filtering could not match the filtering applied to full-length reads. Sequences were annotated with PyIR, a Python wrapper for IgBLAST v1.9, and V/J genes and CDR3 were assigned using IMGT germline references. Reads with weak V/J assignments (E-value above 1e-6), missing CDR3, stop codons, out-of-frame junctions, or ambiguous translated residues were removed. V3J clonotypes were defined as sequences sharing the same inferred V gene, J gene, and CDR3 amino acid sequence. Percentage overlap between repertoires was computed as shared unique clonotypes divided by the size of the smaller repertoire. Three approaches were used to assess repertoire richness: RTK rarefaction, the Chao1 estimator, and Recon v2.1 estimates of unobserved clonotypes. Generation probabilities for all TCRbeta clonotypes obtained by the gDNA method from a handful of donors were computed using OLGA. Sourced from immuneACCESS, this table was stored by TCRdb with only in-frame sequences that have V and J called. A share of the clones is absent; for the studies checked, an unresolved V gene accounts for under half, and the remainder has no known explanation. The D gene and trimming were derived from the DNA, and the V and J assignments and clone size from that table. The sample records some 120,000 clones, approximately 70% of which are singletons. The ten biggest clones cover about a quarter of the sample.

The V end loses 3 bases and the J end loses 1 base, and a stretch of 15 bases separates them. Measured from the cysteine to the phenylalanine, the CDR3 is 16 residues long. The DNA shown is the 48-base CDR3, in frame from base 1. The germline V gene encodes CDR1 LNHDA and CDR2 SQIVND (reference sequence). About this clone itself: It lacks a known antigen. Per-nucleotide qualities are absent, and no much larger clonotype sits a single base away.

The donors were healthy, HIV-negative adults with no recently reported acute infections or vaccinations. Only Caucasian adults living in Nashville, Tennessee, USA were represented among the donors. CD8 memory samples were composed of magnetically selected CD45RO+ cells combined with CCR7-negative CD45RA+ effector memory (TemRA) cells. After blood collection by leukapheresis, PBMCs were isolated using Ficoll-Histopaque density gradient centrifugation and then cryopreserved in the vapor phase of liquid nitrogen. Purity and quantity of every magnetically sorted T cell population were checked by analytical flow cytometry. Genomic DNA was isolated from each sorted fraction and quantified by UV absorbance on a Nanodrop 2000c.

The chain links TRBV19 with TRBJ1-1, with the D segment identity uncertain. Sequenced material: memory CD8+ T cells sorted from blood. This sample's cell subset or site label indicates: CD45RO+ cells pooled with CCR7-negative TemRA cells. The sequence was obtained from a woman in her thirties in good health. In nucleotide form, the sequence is TGTGCCAGTAGTATCACCGACCCTCGGGAGAACACTGAAGCTTTCTTT. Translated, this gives CASSITDPRENTEAFF.